What follows is one T cell receptor beta chain and its context. The antigen is undetermined. These data come from a study of cytomegalovirus exposure and HLA in healthy donors. Study outcomes and limitations: An Asian-associated ancestry cluster reportedly showed fewer N-insertions than the roughly 600-donor mean in a later analysis.

The PCR employed 60 Vbeta primers together with 13 Jbeta primers. The table came from immunoSEQ multiplex PCR; TCRdb's copy has only in-frame clones and leaves some out. The sample yields fewer than 250,000 clones, 77% seen once. With V trimmed by 6 bases and J by 7 bases, 8 bases remained unmatched. The CDR3 sequence is 14 residues long. CDR1 is SEHNR and CDR2 is FQNEAQ in the germline V gene (reference sequence). The clonotype comes from a woman aged 25-40 years in good health and CMV-seropositive. Material for sequencing was PBMCs. This rearrangement joins TRBV7-9 to TRBJ2-4, with TRBD2 identical over 8 bases. The CDR3 DNA is TGTGCCAGCAGTTTCAATAGCGGGGTGAACATTCAGTACTTC. It codes for CASSFNSGVNIQYF.